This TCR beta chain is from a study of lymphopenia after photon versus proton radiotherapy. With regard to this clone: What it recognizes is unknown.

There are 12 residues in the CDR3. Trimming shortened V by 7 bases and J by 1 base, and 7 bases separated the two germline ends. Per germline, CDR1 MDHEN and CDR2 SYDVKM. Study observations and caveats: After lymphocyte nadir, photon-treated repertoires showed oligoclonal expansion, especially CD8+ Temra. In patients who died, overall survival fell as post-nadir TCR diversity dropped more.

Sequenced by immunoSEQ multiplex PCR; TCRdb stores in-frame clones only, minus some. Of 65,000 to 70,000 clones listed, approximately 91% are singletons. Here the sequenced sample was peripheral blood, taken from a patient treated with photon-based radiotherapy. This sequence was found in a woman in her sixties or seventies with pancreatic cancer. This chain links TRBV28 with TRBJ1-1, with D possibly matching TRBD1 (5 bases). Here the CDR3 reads CASKDRNTEAFF. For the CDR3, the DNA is TGTGCCAGCAAAGACAGGAACACTGAAGCTTTCTTT.